A single T cell receptor beta chain is shown here with its context. This specimen belongs to a study of blood T cell repertoires in COVID-19. Turning to the study itself: Samples representing acute and convalescent COVID-19 were sourced from the United States, Italy and Spain. Sources were T cells, B-cell-depleted T cells, or PBMCs; the material itself was cDNA or gDNA.

As originally analysed: Estimation of nucleated cell counts relied on the amplification of reference gene primers. Sequencing used immunoSEQ multiplex PCR; TCRdb keeps in-frame clones, though not all of them. Clone size and the V and J calls come from that table; the DNA yielded D and trimming. The profile shows more than 75,000 clones, roughly 88% of them singletons. CDR3 length: 17 amino acids. V was cut by 2 bases and J by 2 bases, with 18 bases left in between. Looked up from germline, CDR1 is KGHSH and CDR2 is LQKENI. The chain joins TRBV18 to TRBJ1-2; D uncertain. Sample: peripheral blood. This receptor was taken from a woman in her 70s with acute or convalescent COVID-19. The CDR3 spells CASSPRQEIYPNYGYTF. The CDR3 nucleotides are TGTGCCAGCTCACCAAGACAAGAGATCTACCCCAACTATGGCTACACCTTC.